The subject of this entry is one TCR beta chain. Antigen unknown. J was trimmed by 5 bases and V by 10 bases; bases with no gene match: 15. This CDR3 is built from 16 residues. The germline V gene has CDR1 ENHRY and CDR2 SYGVKD. The second PCR ran roughly 7 to 11 cycles with a sample-barcoded 5' primer and J-beta primers. All samples yielded 2.5 million or more CDR3-containing paired-end reads. TCRdb redid the calling of the 5' RACE reads with MiXCR, one entry per CDR3 protein. The table records some 1.8 million distinct CDR3 sequences, about 39% of them present only once. All donors came from Russia, were Caucasian and healthy, and spanned ages about 6 to 100. Extraction of total RNA produced a minimum of 6 micrograms from each sample. The data were obtained in a study of blood T cells in healthy people across ages. Study findings and constraints: Estimates of total diversity, which came from one million sequenced T cells, were considered to be underestimates.

The clonotype comes from a human donor in good health. Sample: blood. The V and J genes are TRBV10-3 and TRBJ2-3, with 10 bases identical to TRBD2. The CDR3 region is CATRHPSGGAGDTQYF. The CDR3 coding sequence is TGTGCCACTCGTCACCCAAGCGGGGGGGCAGGAGATACGCAGTATTTT.